Listed here are 29 T cell receptor beta chains from one sample, sequenced in a study of blood T cells in healthy people across ages. Then a second PCR, running about 6 to 11 cycles, was carried out with a sample-barcoded 5' primer and a J-beta primer mix. TCRdb analysed the 5' RACE reads with MiXCR anew, one entry per CDR3 protein. The sample includes 1 million or so distinct CDR3 sequences, 45% of them seen just once. Input material: blood. These receptors all come from a woman aged 55-75 years in good health.

This clonotype showed up just a few times. This chain links TRBV2 with TRBJ2-7; tentatively, D is TRBD1 (5 bases). Germline V lookup: CDR1 SNHLY, CDR2 FYNNEI. Trimming shortened V by 6 bases and J by 0 bases, and 9 bases separated the two germline ends. The CDR3 is made up of 13 amino acids. The CDR3 loop reads CASRQAPSYEQYF. DNA for the CDR3: TGTGCCAGCAGACAGGCTCCCTCCTACGAGCAGTACTTC. The full variable domain, with the rest looked up from reference TRBV2 and TRBJ2-7, is EPEVTQTPSHQVTQMGQEVILRCVPISNHLYFYWYRQILGQKVEFLVSFYNNEISEKSEIFDDQFSVERPDGSNFTLKIRSTKLEDSAMYFCASRQAPSYEQYFGPGTRLTVT.

The gene calls are TRBV28 and TRBJ2-4; D could derive from TRBD1 or TRBD2 (6 bases each). The germline V gene has CDR1 MDHEN and CDR2 SYDVKM. V was shortened by 4 bases and J by 0 bases, with 28 bases between the two germline ends. The CDR3 length is 21 residues. The CDR3 coding sequence is TGTGCCAGCAGTTCACGCCGGCCGACAGGCCGCGGGGAATTAGCCAAAAACATTCAGTACTTC. This gives the protein CASSSRRPTGRGELAKNIQYF.

The chain uses TRBV6-5 and TRBJ2-3; D remains unclear. Germline V CDR1 and CDR2: MNHEY, SVGAGI. With 0 bases removed from V and 2 bases from J, the gap between germline ends came to 6 bases. This CDR3 has 14 residues. In nucleotides, the CDR3 is TGTGCCAGCAGTTACTCGATGTCCACAGATACGCAGTATTTT. This codes for CASSYSMSTDTQYF.

The chain employs TRBV7-2 and TRBJ2-1; TRBD2 agrees at 7 bases. CDR3 size: 14 residues. Germline CDR1 is SGHTA and CDR2 is FQGNSA. The junction had 12 bases not matched to a gene; V was cut back by 3 bases and J by 13 bases. The CDR3 DNA reads TGTGCCAGCAGCTTGATTGGGGGAGGGAATGTACAGTTCTTC. Its protein is CASSLIGGGNVQFF.

J is TRBJ2-5 and V is TRBV12-5, with D tentatively TRBD1 (6 bases). The J call may be wrong; the DNA end is better matched by TRBJ2-7. Germline CDR1 LGHNT, CDR2 FRNRAP. This CDR3 is built from 17 residues. CDR3 bases: TGTGCTAGTGGTTTGGCAATAGGGACATACATGTTCTACGAGCAGTACTTC. It encodes CASGLAIGTYMFYEQYF.

The CDR3: CASSLKPTEAFF. CDR3 sequence (DNA): TGTGCCAGCAGTTTAAAACCCACTGAAGCTTTCTTT. The chain is built from TRBV28 and TRBJ1-1, with D unresolved. The CDR3 is 12 amino acids. Germline-derived CDR1 and CDR2 are MDHEN and SYDVKM. V was clipped by 2 bases and J by 4 bases, with 5 bases between them.

This clonotype appeared a few times. The chain links TRBV7-8 to TRBJ2-5; 9 bases align to TRBD1. Germline-derived CDR1 and CDR2 are SGHVS and FQNEAQ. Losses at the gene ends were 5 bases for V and 1 base for J; bases not matched to a gene: 5. The CDR3 covers 15 residues. CDR3 residues: CASSRETGGQETQYF. The CDR3 DNA reads TGTGCCAGCAGCCGTGAGACAGGGGGCCAAGAGACCCAGTACTTC.

Here the CDR3 reads CASSFRGQGEKLFF. The CDR3 DNA reads as TGTGCCAGCAGTTTCCGGGGGCAAGGTGAAAAACTGTTTTTT. The chain joins TRBV25-1 to TRBJ1-4; a possible D gene is TRBD1 (6 bases). With 5 bases removed from V and 7 bases from J, the gap between germline ends came to 14 bases. The germline V gene encodes CDR1 MGHDK and CDR2 SYGVNS. The CDR3 has 14 residues.

This clonotype was counted only a few times. The V gene is TRBV6-5, the J gene TRBJ1-2, with D possibly being TRBD1 (5 bases). The germline V and J ends were trimmed by 0 bases and 8 bases, with 10 bases remaining between them. The CDR3 covers 13 residues. Germline CDR1 and CDR2: MNHEY and SVGAGI. CDR3 loop: CASSYSSRDGYTF. The CDR3 DNA is TGTGCCAGCAGTTACTCAAGCAGGGACGGCTACACCTTC.

The chain couples TRBV12-3 or TRBV12-4 to TRBJ2-5, with D perhaps TRBD2 (6 bases). Matching the DNA end better, TRBJ2-7 makes the J call doubtful. This CDR3 comprises 14 residues. Here the CDR3 reads CASSFMGRLYEQYF. CDR3 nucleotides: TGTGCCAGCAGTTTTATGGGGAGGCTCTACGAGCAGTACTTC.

There are a few counts of this clonotype. V usage is TRBV7-2 and J usage is TRBJ2-1; D might be TRBD2 (6 bases). The CDR3 is 15 residues long. Trimming cost V 5 bases and J 10 bases, with 21 bases left between them. Germline assignment: CDR1 SGHTA and CDR2 FQGNSA. CDR3 region: CASSPRPAGPREQFF. The CDR3 bases are TGTGCCAGCAGCCCCCGCCCAGCGGGCCCGAGAGAGCAGTTCTTC.

This clonotype was counted a few times. The gene calls are TRBV5-6 and TRBJ2-7; 8 nucleotides line up with TRBD2. Germline loops: CDR1 SGHDT, CDR2 YYEEEE. The junction had 9 bases not matched to a gene; V was cut back by 4 bases and J by 6 bases. This CDR3 region has 14 residues. CDR3 amino acids: CASSLTAGVGEQYF. Written as DNA, the CDR3 is TGTGCCAGCAGCCTCACAGCGGGAGTGGGCGAGCAGTACTTC.

This clonotype was counted between two and nine times. The chain is built from TRBV15 and TRBJ2-4; 7 bases align to TRBD1. Judging by the DNA end, TRBJ2-7 fits better; the J call may be wrong. The CDR3 sequence is 13 residues long. Germline CDR1 is LNHNV and CDR2 is YYDKDF (reference sequence). The CDR3 bases are TGTGCCACCAGCAGAGGGGGGACAGACGAGCAGTACTTC. Translating it yields CATSRGGTDEQYF.

The V gene is TRBV5-1, the J gene TRBJ1-2; D remains unclear. Trimming shortened V by 2 bases and J by 4 bases, and 12 bases separated the two germline ends. This CDR3 is built from 14 residues. Germline loops: CDR1 SGHRS, CDR2 YFSETQ. The CDR3 sequence: CASSFGPEGYGYTF. The DNA for the CDR3 is TGCGCCAGCAGCTTTGGACCTGAGGGCTATGGCTACACCTTC.

This clonotype was recorded a few times. The rearrangement uses TRBV4-2 and TRBJ2-7; TRBD2 might be the D (6 bases). From germline, CDR1 is LGHNA and CDR2 YNFKEQ. The CDR3 spans 15 residues. V dropped 1 base and J dropped 2 bases, with 12 bases sitting between them. The CDR3 DNA reads as TGTGCCAGCAGCCAAGGGGTTAGCGGTCCCTACGAGCAGTACTTC. The encoded protein is CASSQGVSGPYEQYF.

V gene TRBV30 combines with J gene TRBJ2-7; D gene unclear. The germline V gene encodes CDR1 GTSNPN and CDR2 SVGIG (reference sequence). The V gene lost 0 bases and the J gene lost 3 bases, with 3 bases spanning the gap. The CDR3 consists of 11 residues. The CDR3 is CAWSVLYEQYF. Written as DNA, the CDR3 is TGTGCCTGGAGTGTCCTCTACGAGCAGTACTTC.

J is TRBJ1-5 and V is TRBV6-2 or TRBV6-3; no definite D call. The V end lost 6 bases, the J end lost 9 bases, and 12 bases lay between the germline ends. Germline V lookup: CDR1 MNHEY, CDR2 SVGEGT. This CDR3 contains 12 residues. The CDR3 coding sequence is TGTGCCAGCAGAAAGTCAGGTCGGCCCCAGCATTTT. The encoded protein is CASRKSGRPQHF.

CDR3: CASSSPGTGHSYEQYF. In DNA, the CDR3 is TGTGCCAGCAGCTCACCCGGGACAGGGCATTCCTACGAGCAGTACTTC. The rearrangement joins TRBV7-9 to TRBJ2-7; 9 nucleotides match TRBD1. This CDR3 spans 16 amino acids. Per the germline V gene, CDR1 is SEHNR and CDR2 is FQNEAQ (reference sequence). After removal of 4 bases from V and 1 base from J, the junction contained 8 bases not matched to a gene.

The J gene is TRBJ2-7, the V gene TRBV18, with 11 bases matching TRBD2. With 5 bases clipped from V and 3 bases from J, the junction kept 9 bases outside the gene matches. Germline loops: CDR1 KGHSH, CDR2 LQKENI. The CDR3 has 16 residues. This CDR3 is CASSESPGLADYEQYF. CDR3 nucleotides: TGTGCCAGCTCAGAAAGTCCGGGACTAGCGGACTACGAGCAGTACTTC. Using reference TRBV18 and TRBJ2-7 for the parts outside the CDR3, the full variable domain is NAGVMQNPRHLVRRRGQEARLRCSPMKGHSHVYWYRQLPEEGLKFMVYLQKENIIDESGMPKERFSAEFPKEGPSILRIQQVVRGDSAAYFCASSESPGLADYEQYFGPGTRLTVT.

V gene TRBV18 combines with J gene TRBJ2-1; 8 bases line up with TRBD2. Germline lookup yields CDR1 KGHSH and CDR2 LQKENI. CDR3 size: 16 residues. V dropped 3 bases and J dropped 9; count of bases not matched to a gene: 13. The CDR3 nucleotides are TGTGCCAGCTCACCCGCAATGCACGGGACTAGGGTTGAGCAGTTCTTC. Protein: CASSPAMHGTRVEQFF.

The table lists this clonotype with a few counts. The genes are TRBV6-2 or TRBV6-3 and TRBJ2-5; 8 bases fit TRBD2. The V segment lost 2 bases and the J segment 3 bases; nucleotides outside the gene matches: 8. The CDR3 runs to 16 residues. Germline-derived CDR1 and CDR2 are MNHEY and SVGEGT. In nucleotides, the CDR3 is TGTGCCAGCAGTTACACGGCGGGGGGTACGAAAGAGACCCAGTACTTC. It is translated as CASSYTAGGTKETQYF.

This clonotype was observed a handful of times. The V gene is TRBV6-6, the J gene TRBJ2-7, with D perhaps TRBD2 (6 bases). Trimming left V 6 bases short and J 7 bases short, with 19 bases between. This CDR3 is 14 amino acids long. CDR1 MNHNY and CDR2 SVGAGI come from the germline V gene (reference sequence). CDR3 loop: CASSTTSLAEEQYF. CDR3 bases: TGTGCCAGCAGCACTACTAGTTTAGCGGAAGAGCAGTACTTC.

In this sample, this clonotype turned up a few times. The chain joins TRBV5-1 to TRBJ2-7; 11 bases map to TRBD1. The V gene end was trimmed by 3 bases and the J gene end by 6 bases; junction bases not matched to a gene: 5. Germline values: CDR1 SGHRS, CDR2 YFSETQ. This CDR3 region has 14 residues. The CDR3 is CASSSGQGAFEQYF. In nucleotides, the CDR3 is TGCGCCAGCAGCTCCGGACAGGGGGCTTTCGAGCAGTACTTC.

The chain uses TRBV2 and TRBJ2-7, with unresolved D. Looked up from germline, CDR1 is SNHLY and CDR2 is FYNNEI. With 7 bases removed from V and 3 bases from J, the gap between germline ends came to 7 bases. This CDR3 comprises 11 residues. CDR3 nucleotides: TGTGCCAGCAAGGTGCTCTACGAGCAGTACTTC. It yields the protein CASKVLYEQYF.

This clonotype was detected many times. This chain connects TRBV27 to TRBJ2-7; TRBD1 matches at 9 bases. With 6 bases clipped from V and 8 bases from J, the junction kept 11 bases outside the gene matches. Germline V lookup: CDR1 MNHEY, CDR2 SMNVEV (reference sequence). The CDR3 runs to 14 residues. CDR3 sequence (DNA): TGTGCCAGCAGGGCACAGGGGGCGGAATTAAAGCAGTACTTC. Protein product: CASRAQGAELKQYF.

J is TRBJ2-7 and V is TRBV6-2 or TRBV6-3; D ambiguous. This CDR3 comprises 13 residues. Per germline, CDR1 MNHEY and CDR2 SVGEGT. Trimming removed 2 bases at V and 3 bases at J, with 8 bases between. Here the CDR3 DNA reads TGTGCCAGCAGTTACGTCAGCTTCTACGAGCAGTACTTC. The encoded protein is CASSYVSFYEQYF.

The chain joins TRBV9 to TRBJ2-1, with 9 bases lining up with TRBD2. The CDR3 runs 16 residues. CDR1 is SGDLS and CDR2 is YYNGEE in the germline V gene. J gave up 9 bases and V 0 bases, and 10 bases lay outside the gene matches. The CDR3 DNA sequence: TGTGCCAGCAGCGTAGCTTCCCAGCGGGAGGTCGGTGAGCAGTTCTTC. Amino acids: CASSVASQREVGEQFF.

This rearrangement joins TRBV12-3 or TRBV12-4 to TRBJ2-4; D uncertain. Trimming removed 6 bases at V and 8 bases at J, with 14 bases between. The CDR3 is 13 amino acids. CDR3 protein: CASRDLGRHIQYF. The CDR3, as DNA: TGTGCCAGCAGGGACCTCGGGCGGCACATTCAGTACTTC.

This clonotype was seen a few times. The chain links TRBV7-9 to TRBJ2-1, with 7 bases aligning to TRBD2. The CDR3 spans 18 residues. V lost 5 bases and J lost 0; bases outside the gene matches: 13. CDR1 SEHNR and CDR2 FQNEAQ come from the germline V gene (reference sequence). The CDR3, as DNA: TGTGCCAGCAGCCCACGGACTAGTGGACCTCTCTCCTACAATGAGCAGTTCTTC. This encodes CASSPRTSGPLSYNEQFF.